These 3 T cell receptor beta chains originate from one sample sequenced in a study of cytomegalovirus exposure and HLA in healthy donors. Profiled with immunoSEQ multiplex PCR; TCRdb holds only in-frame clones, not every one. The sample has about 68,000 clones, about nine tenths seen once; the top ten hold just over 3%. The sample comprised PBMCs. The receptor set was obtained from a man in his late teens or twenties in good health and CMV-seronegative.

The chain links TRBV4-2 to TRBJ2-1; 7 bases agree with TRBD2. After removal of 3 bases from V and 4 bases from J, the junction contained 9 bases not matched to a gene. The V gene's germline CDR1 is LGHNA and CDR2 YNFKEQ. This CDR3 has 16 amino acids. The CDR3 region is CASSHTTRAGYNEQFF. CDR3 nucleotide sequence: TGTGCCAGCAGCCATACTACCAGAGCGGGGTACAATGAGCAGTTCTTC.

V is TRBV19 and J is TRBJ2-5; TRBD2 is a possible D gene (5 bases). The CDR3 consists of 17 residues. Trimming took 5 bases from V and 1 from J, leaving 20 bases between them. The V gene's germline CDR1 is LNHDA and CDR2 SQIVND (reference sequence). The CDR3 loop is CASSLRPGVAGQETQYF. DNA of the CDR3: TGTGCCAGTAGTCTTCGGCCGGGCGTTGCGGGCCAAGAGACCCAGTACTTC. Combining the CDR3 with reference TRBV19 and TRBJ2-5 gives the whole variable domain DGGITQSPKYLFRKEGQNVTLSCEQNLNHDAMYWYRQDPGQGLRLIYYSQIVNDFQKGDIAEGYSVSREKKESFPLTVTSAQKNPTAFYLCASSLRPGVAGQETQYFGPGTRLLVL.

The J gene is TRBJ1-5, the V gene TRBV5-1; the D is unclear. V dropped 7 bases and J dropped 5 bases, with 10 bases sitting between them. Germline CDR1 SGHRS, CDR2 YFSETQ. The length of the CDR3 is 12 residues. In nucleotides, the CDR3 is TGCGCCAGCGAGAGGGAGGATCAGCCCCAGCATTTT. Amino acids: CASEREDQPQHF.